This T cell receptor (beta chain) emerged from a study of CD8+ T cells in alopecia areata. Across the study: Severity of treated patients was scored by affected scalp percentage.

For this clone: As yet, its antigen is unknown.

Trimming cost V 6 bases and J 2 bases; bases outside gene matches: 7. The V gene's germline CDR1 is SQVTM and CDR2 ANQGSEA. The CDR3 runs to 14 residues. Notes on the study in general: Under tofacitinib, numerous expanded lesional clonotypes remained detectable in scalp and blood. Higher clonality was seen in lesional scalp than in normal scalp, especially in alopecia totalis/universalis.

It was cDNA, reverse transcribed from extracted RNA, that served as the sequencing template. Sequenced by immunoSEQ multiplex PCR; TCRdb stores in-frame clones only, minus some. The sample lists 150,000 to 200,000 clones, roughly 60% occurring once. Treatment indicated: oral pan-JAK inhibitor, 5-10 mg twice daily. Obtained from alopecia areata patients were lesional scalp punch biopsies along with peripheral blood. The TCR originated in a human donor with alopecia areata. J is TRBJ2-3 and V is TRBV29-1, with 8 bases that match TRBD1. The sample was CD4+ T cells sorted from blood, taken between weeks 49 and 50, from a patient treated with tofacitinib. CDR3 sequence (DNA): TGCAGCGTCAGGACAGGGTGGAACACAGATACGCAGTATTTT. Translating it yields CSVRTGWNTDTQYF.